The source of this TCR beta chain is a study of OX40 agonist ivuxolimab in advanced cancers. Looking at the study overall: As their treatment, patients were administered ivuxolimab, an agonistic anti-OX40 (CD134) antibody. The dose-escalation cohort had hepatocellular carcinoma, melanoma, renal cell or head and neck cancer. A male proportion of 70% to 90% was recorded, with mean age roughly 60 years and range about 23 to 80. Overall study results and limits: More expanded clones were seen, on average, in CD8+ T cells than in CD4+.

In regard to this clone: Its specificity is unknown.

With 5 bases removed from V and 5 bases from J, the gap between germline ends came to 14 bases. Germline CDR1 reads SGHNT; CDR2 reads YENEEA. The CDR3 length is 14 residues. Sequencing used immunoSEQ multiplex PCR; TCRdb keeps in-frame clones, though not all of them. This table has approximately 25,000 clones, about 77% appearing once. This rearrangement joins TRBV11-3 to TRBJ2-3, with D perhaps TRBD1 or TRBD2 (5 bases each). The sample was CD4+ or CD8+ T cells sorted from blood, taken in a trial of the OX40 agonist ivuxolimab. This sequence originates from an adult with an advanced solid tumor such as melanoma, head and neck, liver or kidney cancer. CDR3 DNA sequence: TGTGCCAGCAGCATGCAGGGAGAAGGAGATACGCAGTATTTT. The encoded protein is CASSMQGEGDTQYF.